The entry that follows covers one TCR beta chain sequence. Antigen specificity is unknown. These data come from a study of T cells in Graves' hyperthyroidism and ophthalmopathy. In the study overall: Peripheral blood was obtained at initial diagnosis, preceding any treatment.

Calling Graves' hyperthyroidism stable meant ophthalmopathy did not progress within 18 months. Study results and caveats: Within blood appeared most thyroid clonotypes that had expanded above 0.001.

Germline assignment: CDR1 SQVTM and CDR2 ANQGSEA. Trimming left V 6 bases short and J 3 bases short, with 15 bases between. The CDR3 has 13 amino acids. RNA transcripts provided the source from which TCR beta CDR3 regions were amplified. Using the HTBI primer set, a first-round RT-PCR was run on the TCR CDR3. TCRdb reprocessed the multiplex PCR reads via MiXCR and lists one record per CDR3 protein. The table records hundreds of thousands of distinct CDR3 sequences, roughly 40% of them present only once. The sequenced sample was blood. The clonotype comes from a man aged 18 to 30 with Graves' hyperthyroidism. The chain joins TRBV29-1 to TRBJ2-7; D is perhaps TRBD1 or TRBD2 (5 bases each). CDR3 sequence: CSVTSGTHYEQYF. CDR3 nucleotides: TGCAGCGTGACGTCCGGGACCCACTACGAGCAGTACTTC.